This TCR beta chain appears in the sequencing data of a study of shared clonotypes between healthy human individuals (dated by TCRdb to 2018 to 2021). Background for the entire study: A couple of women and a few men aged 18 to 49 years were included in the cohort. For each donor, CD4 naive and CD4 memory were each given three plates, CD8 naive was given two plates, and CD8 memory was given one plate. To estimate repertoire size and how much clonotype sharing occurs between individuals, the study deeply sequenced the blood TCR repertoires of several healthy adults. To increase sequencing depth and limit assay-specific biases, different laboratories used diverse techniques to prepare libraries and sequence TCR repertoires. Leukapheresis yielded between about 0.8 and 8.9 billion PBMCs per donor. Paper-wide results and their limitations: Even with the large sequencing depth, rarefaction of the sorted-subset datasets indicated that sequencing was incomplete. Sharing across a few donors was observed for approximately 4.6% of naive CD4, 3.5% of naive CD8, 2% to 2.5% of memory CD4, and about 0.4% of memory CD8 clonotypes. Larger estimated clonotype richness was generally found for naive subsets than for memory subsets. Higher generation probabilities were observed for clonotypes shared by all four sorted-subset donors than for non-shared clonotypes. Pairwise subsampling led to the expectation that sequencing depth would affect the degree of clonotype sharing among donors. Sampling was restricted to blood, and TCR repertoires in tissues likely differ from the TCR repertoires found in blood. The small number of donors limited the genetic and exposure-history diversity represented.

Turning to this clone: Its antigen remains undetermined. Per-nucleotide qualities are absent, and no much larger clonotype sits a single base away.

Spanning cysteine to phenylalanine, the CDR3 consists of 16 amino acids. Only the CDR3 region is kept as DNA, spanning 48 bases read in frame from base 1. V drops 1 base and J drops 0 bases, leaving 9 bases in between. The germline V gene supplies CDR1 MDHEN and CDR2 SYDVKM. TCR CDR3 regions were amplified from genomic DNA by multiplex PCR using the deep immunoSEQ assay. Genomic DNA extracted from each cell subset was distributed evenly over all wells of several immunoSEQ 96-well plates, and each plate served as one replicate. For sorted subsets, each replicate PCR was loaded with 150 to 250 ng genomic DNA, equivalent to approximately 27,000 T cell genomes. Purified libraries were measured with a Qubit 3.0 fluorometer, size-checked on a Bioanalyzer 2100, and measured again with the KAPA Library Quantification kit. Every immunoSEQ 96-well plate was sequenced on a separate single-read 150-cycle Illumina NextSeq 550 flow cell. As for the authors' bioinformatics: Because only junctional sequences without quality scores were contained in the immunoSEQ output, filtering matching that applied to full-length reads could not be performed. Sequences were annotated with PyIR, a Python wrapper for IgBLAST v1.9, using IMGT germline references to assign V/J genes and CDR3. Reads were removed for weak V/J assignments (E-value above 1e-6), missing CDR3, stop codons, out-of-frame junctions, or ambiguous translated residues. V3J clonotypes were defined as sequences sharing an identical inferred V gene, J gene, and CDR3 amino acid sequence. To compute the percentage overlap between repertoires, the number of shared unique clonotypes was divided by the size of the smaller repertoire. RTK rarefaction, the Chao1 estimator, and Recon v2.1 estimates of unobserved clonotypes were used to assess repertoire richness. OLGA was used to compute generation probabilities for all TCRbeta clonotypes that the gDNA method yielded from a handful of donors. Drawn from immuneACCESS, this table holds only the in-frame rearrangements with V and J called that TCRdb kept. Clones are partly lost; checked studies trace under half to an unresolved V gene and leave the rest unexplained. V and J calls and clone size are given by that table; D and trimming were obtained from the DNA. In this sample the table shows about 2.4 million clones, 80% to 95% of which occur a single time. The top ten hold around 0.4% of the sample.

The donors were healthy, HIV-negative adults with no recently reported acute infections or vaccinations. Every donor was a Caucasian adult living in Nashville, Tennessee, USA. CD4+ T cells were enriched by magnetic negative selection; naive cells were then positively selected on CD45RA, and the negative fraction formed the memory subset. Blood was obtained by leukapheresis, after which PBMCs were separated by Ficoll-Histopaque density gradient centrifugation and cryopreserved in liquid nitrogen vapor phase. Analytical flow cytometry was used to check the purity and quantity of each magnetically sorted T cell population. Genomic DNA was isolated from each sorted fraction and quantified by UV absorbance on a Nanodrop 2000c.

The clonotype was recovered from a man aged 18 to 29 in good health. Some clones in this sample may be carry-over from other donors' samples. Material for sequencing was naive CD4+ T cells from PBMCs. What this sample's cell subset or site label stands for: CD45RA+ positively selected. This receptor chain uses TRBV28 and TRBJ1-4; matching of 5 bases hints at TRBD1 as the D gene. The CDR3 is CASSLFRGATNEKLFF. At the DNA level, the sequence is TGTGCCAGCAGTTTATTTCGGGGGGCAACTAATGAAAAACTGTTTTTT. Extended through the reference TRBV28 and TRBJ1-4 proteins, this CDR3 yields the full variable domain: DVKVTQSSRYLVKRTGEKVFLECVQDMDHENMFWYRQDPGLGLRLIYFSYDVKMKEKGDIPEGYSVSREKKERFSLILESASTNQTSMYLCASSLFRGATNEKLFFGSGTQLSVL.